These 8 T cell receptor beta chains originate from one sample sequenced in a study of T cells in Graves' hyperthyroidism and ophthalmopathy (dated by TCRdb to between 2018 and 2021). The library came from multiplex PCR. Data came from an Illumina HiSeq 2000. Amplification of TCR beta CDR3 regions was carried out from RNA transcripts. A first-round RT-PCR of the TCR CDR3 used the HTBI primer set with the Qiagen OneStep RT-PCR kit. TCRdb passed the public sequencing reads through fastp at Q25 and MiXCR, retaining productive beta sequences. Here each entry gathers all rows of one CDR3 protein and keeps the most common genes and DNA. This sample is represented by around 200,000 distinct CDR3 sequences; approximately 16% of them were singletons. The ten largest clones represent about 45% of the sample. The sample was blood. Source of these receptors: a man aged 40-50 years with Graves' hyperthyroidism.

This clonotype was found a few times. The chain employs TRBV9 and TRBJ2-3, with 16 bases fitting TRBD2. Germline V gives CDR1 SGDLS, CDR2 YYNGEE. There are 16 residues in the CDR3. Trimming took 4 bases from V and 5 from J; bases not matched to a gene: 4. CDR3 sequence reads: CASSTGTSGGEDTQYF. CDR3 in DNA: TGTGCCAGCAGCACTGGGACTAGCGGGGGGGAAGATACGCAGTATTTT.

Many counts were recorded for this clonotype. The rearrangement joins TRBV11-1 to TRBJ2-2, with a tentative D call TRBD2 (6 bases). CDR3 length equals 17 residues. The germline V gene has CDR1 SGHAT and CDR2 FQDESV (reference sequence). V was shortened by 5 bases and J by 2 bases, with 18 bases between the two germline ends. CDR3 in DNA: TGTGCCAGCAGCCCTAACTCGGGGACTTACAACACCGGGGAGCTGTTTTTT. It translates to CASSPNSGTYNTGELFF.

This clonotype came up many times. The CDR3 spells CATSTGPIPTGNTIYF. Written as DNA, the CDR3 is TGTGCCACCTCGACAGGGCCTATCCCCACTGGAAACACCATATATTTT. V is TRBV28 and J is TRBJ1-3; 7 nucleotides line up with TRBD1. Trimming removed 10 bases from V and 2 bases from J; junction bases left unmatched: 14. CDR1 is MDHEN and CDR2 is SYDVKM in the germline V gene. The length of the CDR3 is 16 residues.

About this clonotype: A much larger clone is a single base away; this may be a read error. This chain links TRBV20-1 with TRBJ2-3; 8 bases map to TRBD1. Germline loops: CDR1 DFQATT, CDR2 SNEGSKA (reference sequence). V gave up 3 bases and J gave up 5 bases; unmatched junction bases: 7. This CDR3 region has 14 residues. For the CDR3, the DNA is TGCAGTGCTAGGGATCAGGGGGCCGAAGATACGCAGTATTTT. This codes for CSARDQGAEDTQYF.

This clonotype was seen more than once but under ten times. V usage is TRBV18 and J usage is TRBJ1-5; D might be TRBD1 (6 bases). V lost 3 bases and J 7 bases, leaving 13 bases between the germline ends. The CDR3 sequence is 14 residues long. CDR1 is KGHSH and CDR2 is LQKENI in the germline V gene. The CDR3 bases are TGTGCCAGCTCACCGGGCGGGGGCGCGCAGCCCCAGCATTTT. Translated: CASSPGGGAQPQHF.

Written as DNA, the CDR3 is TGTGCCAGCAGGTTGGACAGGGAGAGCACCGGGGAGCTGTTTTTT. Encoded protein: CASRLDRESTGELFF. The V and J genes are TRBV7-2 and TRBJ2-2, with TRBD1 matching 8 bases. Germline V gives CDR1 SGHTA, CDR2 FQGNSA. The CDR3 spans 15 residues. The V gene end was trimmed by 6 bases and the J gene end by 4 bases; junction bases not matched to a gene: 7.

Concerning this clonotype: A much bigger clone sits one base away, suggesting this may be a read error. The chain has TRBV20-1 and TRBJ2-7; perhaps D is TRBD1 or TRBD2 (5 bases each). The CDR3 length is 13 residues. The V gene's germline CDR1 is DFQATT and CDR2 SNEGSKA (reference sequence). Trimming removed 6 bases at V and 3 bases at J, with 15 bases between. The CDR3: CSAAGTVHYEQYF. The CDR3 nucleotides are TGCAGTGCGGCCGGGACCGTTCACTACGAGCAGTACTTC.

This clonotype was seen at least ten times. The rearrangement links TRBV7-2 to TRBJ2-1; the match to TRBD2 covers 8 bases. V lost 2 bases to trimming and J lost 10 bases; unmatched junction nucleotides: 19. The CDR3 is made up of 18 amino acids. Germline CDR1 is SGHTA and CDR2 is FQGNSA. CDR3: CASSLRRSPGLDPGEQFF. DNA for the CDR3: TGTGCCAGCAGCTTACGACGCTCTCCGGGACTAGATCCGGGGGAGCAGTTCTTC.